This T cell receptor beta chain appears in the sequencing data of a study of blood T cell repertoires in COVID-19. On the study more broadly: Samples representing acute and convalescent COVID-19 were sourced from the United States, Italy and Spain. From T cells, B-cell-depleted T cells, or PBMCs came the material, which was cDNA or gDNA.

Germline V gene data show CDR1 as MNHEY and CDR2 as SVGAGI. The CDR3 has 16 amino acids. Germline trimming cut 3 bases from V and 2 bases from J; bases unmatched to any gene: 5. Seattle patient enrollment occurred during active infection, with longitudinal follow-up thereafter. Original processing methods: Amplification of reference gene primers provided the estimated nucleated cell counts. Here immunoSEQ multiplex PCR was the method, and the copy in TCRdb shows in-frame clones only, minus some. The DNA gave D and trimming, while V, J and clone size come from that table. This table holds about 96,000 clones, 70% to 90% found once.

This receptor was taken from a human donor with COVID-19, enrolled during active disease. The donor label of this sample is uncertain. The genes are TRBV6-5 and TRBJ2-7; 12 positions match TRBD1. The material sequenced was peripheral blood. Here the CDR3 reads CASSYGTGGETYEQYF. The DNA of the CDR3 is TGTGCCAGCAGTTATGGGACAGGGGGCGAAACCTACGAGCAGTACTTC.